The 12 T cell receptor beta chains listed next were all sequenced from one sample in a study of patients with pleural tuberculosis. TCRdb itself ran the reads through MiXCR, one entry per CDR3 protein. Of 29,000 or so distinct CDR3 sequences in the sample, roughly 18% are singletons; the top ten hold 3.5% to 4.5%. Specimen: peripheral blood. These TCRs come from a human donor with pleural tuberculosis.

This clonotype appeared many times. The chain uses TRBV12-3 or TRBV12-4 and TRBJ1-5; no definite D call. V lost 3 bases and J 5 bases, leaving 5 bases between the germline ends. This CDR3 region has 12 residues. CDR3 residues: CASSFPYQPQHF. CDR3 DNA: TGTGCCAGCAGTTTCCCCTATCAGCCCCAGCATTTT.

This clonotype was detected ten times or more. This chain uses TRBV5-4 with TRBJ1-1; D unclear. The CDR3 contains 14 residues. From germline, CDR1 is SGHNT and CDR2 YYREEE (reference sequence). The ends were cut back, 0 bases at V and 6 bases at J, with 12 bases in the middle. CDR3 sequence (DNA): TGTGCCAGCAGCTTGGAGTCTCGTCGCGCTGAAGCTTTCTTT. Protein sequence: CASSLESRRAEAFF.

This clonotype occurred many times. This may stem from a read error, because a much larger clone lies one nucleotide away. The V and J genes are TRBV2 and TRBJ2-3; D tentatively fits TRBD1 or TRBD2 (6 bases each). This CDR3 contains 15 residues. Germline V lookup: CDR1 SNHLY, CDR2 FYNNEI. The CDR3 DNA sequence: TGTGCCAGCAGTGATCGGGGGCCTGGGGCAGATACGCAGGATTTT. Its translation is CASSDRGPGADTQDF. Together with reference TRBV2 and TRBJ2-3, the CDR3 gives the full variable domain: EPEVTQTPSHQVTQMGQEVILRCVPISNHLYFYWYRQILGQKVEFLVSFYNNEISEKSEIFDDQFSVERPDGSNFTLKIRSTKLEDSAMYFCASSDRGPGADTQDFGPGTRLTVL.

This clonotype occurred many times. The chain couples TRBV2 to TRBJ2-1, with a tentative D call TRBD2 (5 bases). Looked up from germline, CDR1 is SNHLY and CDR2 is FYNNEI. V lost 4 bases and J lost 10, with 11 bases in between. This CDR3 has 12 amino acids. CDR3 bases: TGTGCCAGCAGTGGGACTTTCGACGAGCAGTTCTTC. It codes for CASSGTFDEQFF.

This clonotype was counted many times. This chain links TRBV6-1 with TRBJ1-2; tentatively, D is TRBD1 (6 bases). Germline loops: CDR1 MNHNS, CDR2 SASEGT. Trimming stripped 8 bases from V and 7 bases from J, with 14 bases between. This CDR3 has 12 amino acids. The CDR3 protein is CASRGGPSGYTF. The CDR3 DNA sequence: TGTGCCAGCCGGGGGGGGCCAAGTGGCTACACCTTC.

This clonotype was found many times. This rearrangement joins TRBV12-3 or TRBV12-4 to TRBJ2-7; D is undetermined. The V end was cut by 3 bases, the J end by 0 bases, with 9 bases between. CDR3 length: 14 amino acids. CDR3: CASSFFDGSYEQYF. The CDR3 DNA is TGTGCCAGCAGTTTCTTTGACGGCTCCTACGAGCAGTACTTC.

This clonotype was seen more than once but under ten times. V usage is TRBV5-1 and J usage is TRBJ2-5, with 8 positions matching TRBD2. The CDR3 totals 15 residues. The germline V gene has CDR1 SGHRS and CDR2 YFSETQ. The ends lost 7 bases at V and 1 base at J; junction bases unmatched: 9. CDR3 DNA sequence: TGCGCCAGCCGGAAAGTAGCGGGGTTCCAAGAGACCCAGTACTTC. Encoded protein: CASRKVAGFQETQYF.

Ten or more counts support this clonotype. The genes are TRBV10-3 and TRBJ2-1; 10 nucleotides match TRBD2. The germline gives CDR1 ENHRY, CDR2 SYGVKD. This CDR3 is 15 amino acids long. After removal of 6 bases from V and 3 bases from J, the junction contained 5 bases not matched to a gene. The CDR3 bases are TGTGCCATCAGCACTAGCGGGACTGACTACAATGAGCAGTTCTTC. Its translation is CAISTSGTDYNEQFF.

This clonotype showed up many times. The chain carries TRBV10-3 and TRBJ2-6, with TRBD2 as a possible D gene (5 bases). The V end was cut by 11 bases, the J end by 4 bases, with 21 bases between. Germline CDR1 is ENHRY and CDR2 is SYGVKD. The CDR3 length is 16 residues. CDR3 loop: CASHAGIPSGANVLTF. The CDR3 coding sequence is TGTGCCTCACACGCCGGGATTCCGTCCGGGGCCAACGTCCTGACTTTC.

This clonotype was detected many times. The J gene is TRBJ2-3, the V gene TRBV5-4; D is possibly TRBD1 or TRBD2 (5 bases each). The germline CDR1 and CDR2 sequences are SGHNT and YYREEE (reference sequence). There are 14 residues in the CDR3. The ends were cut back, 8 bases at V and 1 base at J, with 14 bases in the middle. The CDR3 spells CARSPGPGTDTQYF. The CDR3 nucleotides are TGTGCCAGGTCACCGGGACCCGGCACAGATACGCAGTATTTT.

This clonotype has at least ten counts. This chain links TRBV4-3 with TRBJ2-3; unclear D gene. From germline, CDR1 is LGHNA and CDR2 YSLEER. The CDR3 loop spans 16 amino acids. V was pared by 4 bases and J by 0 bases, with 14 bases between. The CDR3 region has the DNA TGCGCCAGCAGCCCCCAGGCCATAGGCAGCACAGATACGCAGTATTTT. Its translation is CASSPQAIGSTDTQYF.

This clonotype is medium-sized (0.01 to 0.1%) within its sample. The chain carries TRBV20-1 and TRBJ1-1, with 9 bases fitting TRBD1. This CDR3 is built from 14 residues. V trimming: 3 bases; J trimming: 0 bases; junction bases outside the gene matches: 2. The germline CDR1 and CDR2 sequences are DFQATT and SNEGSKA (reference sequence). Here the CDR3 DNA reads TGCAGTGCTAGGGACAGGGGATTGAACACTGAAGCTTTCTTT. Encoded protein: CSARDRGLNTEAFF.